This T cell receptor (beta chain) comes out of a study of shared clonotypes between healthy human individuals. General study results and limits: All-four-donor shared clonotypes had higher generation probabilities than non-shared clonotypes did.

TCRdb's table, derived via immunoSEQ multiplex PCR, lists solely in-frame clones and lacks some. In the table there are 2.3 million or so clones, 85% to 95% of which are singletons. In this sample, this clone turned up a few times. Its antigen remains unidentified. The sequence was collected from a young man in good health. Some clones in this sample may be carry-over from other donors' samples. Sequenced sample: naive CD4+ T cells from PBMCs. Stated subset: CD45RA+ positively selected.

CDR3 DNA: TGTGCCAGCAGCCCAGGGACGCCCAAATCAGATACGCAGTATTTT. Protein: CASSPGTPKSDTQYF. This chain joins TRBV7-6 and TRBJ2-3; D may match TRBD1 or TRBD2 (5 bases each). From germline, CDR1 is SGHVS and CDR2 FNYEAQ. V was clipped by 5 bases and J by 4 bases, with 16 bases between them. There are 15 residues in the CDR3.